These T cell receptor beta chains were read from a single sample in a study of blood T cell repertoires in COVID-19. Clones were read by immunoSEQ multiplex PCR, and TCRdb kept only the in-frame ones, dropping some. The sample includes roughly 92,000 clones, nearly 90% seen only once; the top ten take roughly 4.5%. Sequencing input: peripheral blood. These receptors were obtained from a woman of 80 years or more with active or convalescent COVID-19. CDR3s include the opening cysteine and the closing phenylalanine or tryptophan. The D gene is left open where the match is weak. Rows may omit the clone size; those that give it use once, few, many or a size class.

TGTGCCAGGACCCCTAAGGCAGGGGGCTCCTACGAGCAGTACTTC	CARTPKAGGSYEQYF	TRBJ2-7	-	TRBV6-5	TRBD1
TGTGCCAGCAGTTTATCGGACCTCGGGAGGATGAATGAGCAGTTCTTC	CASSLSDLGRMNEQFF	TRBJ2-1	-	TRBV27	TRBD2
TGTGCCACCAGCACGGGGGGTGACCATGAGCAGTTCTTC	CATSTGGDHEQFF	TRBJ2-1	-	TRBV15	TRBD2
TGTGCCAGCTCTCCCGGACAGGGTGGAAATCAGCCCCAGCATTTT	CASSPGQGGNQPQHF	TRBJ1-5	few	TRBV18	TRBD1
TGTGCCACCAGCAGAGTGCGGGGCCAAGAGACCCAGTACTTC	CATSRVRGQETQYF	TRBJ2-5	-	TRBV15	-
TGTGCCACCAGTGATTACGCCCGAGGTAACACCGGGGAGCTGTTTTTT	CATSDYARGNTGELFF	TRBJ2-2	-	TRBV24-1	-
TGTGCCAGTAGCAACAGACCTGCCTATGGCTACACCTTC	CASSNRPAYGYTF	TRBJ1-2	-	TRBV19	-
TGTGCCAGCAGCTTAGGTGGGACGACAGGCACAGAGACCCAGTACTTC	CASSLGGTTGTETQYF	TRBJ2-5	-	TRBV7-2	-
TGTGCCAGCAGCCTACCGACAGGGGGGAACACTGAAGCTTTCTTT	CASSLPTGGNTEAFF	TRBJ1-1	-	TRBV5-4	TRBD1
TGTGCCAGTGGGACAGGAAGCTCCTACGAGCAGTACTTC	CASGTGSSYEQYF	TRBJ2-7	-	TRBV27	TRBD1
TGTGCCAGCTCACCACCGACAGGGAAGTCGCACGAGCAGTACTTC	CASSPPTGKSHEQYF	TRBJ2-7	-	TRBV18	TRBD1
TGTGCCAGCAGCCGTACTAGCGGGAGGAGCACAGATACGCAGTATTTT	CASSRTSGRSTDTQYF	TRBJ2-3	once	TRBV14	TRBD2
TGTGCCAGCAGCCCCGGCGGTTACGAGCAGTACTTC	CASSPGGYEQYF	TRBJ2-7	-	TRBV3-1/TRBV3-2	-
TGTGCCAGCTCACCAGACAGAAATAAAAACATTCAGTACTTC	CASSPDRNKNIQYF	TRBJ2-4	-	TRBV18	-
TGTGCCACCAGCAACAGGGGGCGACGGGTAGCCAAAAACATTCAGTACTTC	CATSNRGRRVAKNIQYF	TRBJ2-4	-	TRBV15	TRBD1
TGTGCCAGCAGTAACCCACAGGGAACGACGACAGATACGCAGTATTTT	CASSNPQGTTTDTQYF	TRBJ2-3	-	TRBV6-2/TRBV6-3	-
TGTGCCAGCCAGGTACAGGGGGGTTACGAGCAGTACTTC	CASQVQGGYEQYF	TRBJ2-7	-	TRBV5-4	TRBD1
TGTGCCAGCAGTTCCTCCCCGGGGGCAGCGGGAGCGGGGTTCAACATTCAGTACTTC	CASSSSPGAAGAGFNIQYF	TRBJ2-4	-	TRBV27	TRBD2
TGTGCCAGCAGTTTTATGGAGGGATCACCCCTCCACTTT	CASSFMEGSPLHF	TRBJ1-6	-	TRBV12-3/TRBV12-4	-
TGTGCCAGTAGTATAAGGCAGGGCTCCACCCTTTACGAGCAGTACTTC	CASSIRQGSTLYEQYF	TRBJ2-7	-	TRBV19	-
TGTGCCCCCAGTGGGGACATACGGCGGAATACGCAGTATTTT	CAPSGDIRRNTQYF	TRBJ2-3	-	TRBV11-2	-
TGTGCCAGTATTGACATCCAGAACACTGAAGCTTTCTTT	CASIDIQNTEAFF	TRBJ1-1	-	TRBV19	-
TGTGCCAGCAGCCAAGGCGGGGGGGCACCCCGGGCCGGGGAGCTGTTTTTT	CASSQGGGAPRAGELFF	TRBJ2-2	-	TRBV3-1/TRBV3-2	TRBD2
TGTGCCAGCAGTTTCGCGGGATCCTATGGCTACACCTTC	CASSFAGSYGYTF	TRBJ1-2	once	TRBV12-3/TRBV12-4	-
TGTGCCAGCAGTTTTAAACAGGATTATCAGCCCCAGCATTTT	CASSFKQDYQPQHF	TRBJ1-5	-	TRBV28	-
TGTGCCAGCAGTGATAATGCAGGCGCTTCCTACGAGCAGTACTTC	CASSDNAGASYEQYF	TRBJ2-7	medium-sized	TRBV6-1	-
TGCGCCAGCAGCTGGTGGACAGGAAACACCGGGGAGCTGTTTTTT	CASSWWTGNTGELFF	TRBJ2-2	-	TRBV5-1	TRBD1
TGTGCCAGCTCACCTAACCAGGGAATATATGGCTACACCTTC	CASSPNQGIYGYTF	TRBJ1-2	few	TRBV18	-
TGTGCCAGCAGTTACAGGGGGCGTCAGCCCCAGCATTTT	CASSYRGRQPQHF	TRBJ1-5	-	TRBV28	TRBD1
TGTGCCAGCAGCTTAAGTGGGCAGGGTGTAACTAATGAAAAACTGTTTTTT	CASSLSGQGVTNEKLFF	TRBJ1-4	-	TRBV7-2	-
TGTGCCATCAGTGAGGGAGGGAGGGCCGAAGAGACCCAGTACTTC	CAISEGGRAEETQYF	TRBJ2-5	-	TRBV10-3	TRBD2
TGCGCCAGCAGCCAAGATTGGCCAGGGGGGAATGAAAAACTGTTTTTT	CASSQDWPGGNEKLFF	TRBJ1-4	-	TRBV4-3	TRBD1
TGTGCCAGCAGCTTGGGGAACGGACAGGTCGCCCACGCTGAAGCTTTCTTT	CASSLGNGQVAHAEAFF	TRBJ1-1	-	TRBV5-4	TRBD1
TGCGCCAGCAGCAAACCACTAGCGGGAGGCGACACATACAATGAGCAGTTCTTC	CASSKPLAGGDTYNEQFF	TRBJ2-1	-	TRBV5-1	TRBD2
TGTGCCAGCAGTCGATGGGCAGGTTTTAGCAATCAGCCCCAGCATTTT	CASSRWAGFSNQPQHF	TRBJ1-5	-	TRBV2	-
TGTGCCAGCAGCGTAGGTAGTAGCGGAGCCTACGAGCAGTACTTC	CASSVGSSGAYEQYF	TRBJ2-7	few	TRBV9	-
TGCGCCAGCAGCCCTTCGGGACAGGGGGTGAATGGCTACACCTTC	CASSPSGQGVNGYTF	TRBJ1-2	-	TRBV5-1	TRBD1
TGTGCCAGCAGCTTACGAGAACTTTCCCCTGAAGCTTTCTTT	CASSLRELSPEAFF	TRBJ1-1	-	TRBV7-9	-
TGCGCCAGCAGCCAAGAAAGGGGACTAGCGGGAGGCGAGCAGTACTTC	CASSQERGLAGGEQYF	TRBJ2-7	-	TRBV4-1	TRBD2
TGTGCCAGCAGCTCCGACACCAATGAGCAGTTCTTC	CASSSDTNEQFF	TRBJ2-1	few	TRBV7-9	-
TGTGCCAGCAGTTACGGAGGACAGCTCTATGGCTACACCTTC	CASSYGGQLYGYTF	TRBJ1-2	-	TRBV6-2/TRBV6-3	-
TGTGCCAGCAGCCGGGGACAGTTGAACACTGAAGCTTTCTTT	CASSRGQLNTEAFF	TRBJ1-1	-	TRBV14	TRBD1
TGTGCCAGCATCCCCAGGACAGCGGGGAGATCTGAAGCTTTCTTT	CASIPRTAGRSEAFF	TRBJ1-1	-	TRBV28	-
TGCGCCAGCAGCTTGGCGCCTAGCGGGAGAGCGGTCCCGTATGAGCAGTTCTTC	CASSLAPSGRAVPYEQFF	TRBJ2-1	once	TRBV5-1	TRBD2
TGTGCCAGCAGCTTACAGGGGGTGGCTAACTATGGCTACACCTTC	CASSLQGVANYGYTF	TRBJ1-2	-	TRBV7-2	TRBD1
TGCGCCAGCAGCTTGGCGACAGGGTCTACAGATACGCAGTATTTT	CASSLATGSTDTQYF	TRBJ2-3	-	TRBV5-1	TRBD1
TGTGCCAGTAGTATAGCTAGCGGCTCCTACAATGAGCAGTTCTTC	CASSIASGSYNEQFF	TRBJ2-1	-	TRBV19	TRBD2
TGTGCCAGAAGCTTGGACCCGGGACAGGGGGCAAATACAAGCAATCAGCCCCAGCATTTT	CARSLDPGQGANTSNQPQHF	TRBJ1-5	once	TRBV5-3	TRBD1
TGTGCCAGTAGTCCCAACCCCCGACATCGACTGTTTTTT	CASSPNPRHRLFF	TRBJ1-4	once	TRBV19	-